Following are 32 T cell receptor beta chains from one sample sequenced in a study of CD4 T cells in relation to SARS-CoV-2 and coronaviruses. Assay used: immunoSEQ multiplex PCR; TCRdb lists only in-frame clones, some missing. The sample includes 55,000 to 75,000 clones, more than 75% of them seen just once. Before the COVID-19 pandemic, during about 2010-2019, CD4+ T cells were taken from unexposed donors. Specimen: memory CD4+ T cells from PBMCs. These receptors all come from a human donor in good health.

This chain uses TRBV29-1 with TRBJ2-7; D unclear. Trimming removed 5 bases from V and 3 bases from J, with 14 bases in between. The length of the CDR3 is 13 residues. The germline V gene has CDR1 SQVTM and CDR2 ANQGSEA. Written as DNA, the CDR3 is TGCAGCGTTATGGTACAGAACCTCTACGAGCAGTACTTC. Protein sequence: CSVMVQNLYEQYF.

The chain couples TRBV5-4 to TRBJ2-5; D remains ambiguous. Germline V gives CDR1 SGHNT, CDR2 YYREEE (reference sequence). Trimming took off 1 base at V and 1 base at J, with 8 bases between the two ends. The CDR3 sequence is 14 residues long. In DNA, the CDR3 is TGTGCCAGCAGCTTGCCCTCCGGCCAAGAGACCCAGTACTTC. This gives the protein CASSLPSGQETQYF.

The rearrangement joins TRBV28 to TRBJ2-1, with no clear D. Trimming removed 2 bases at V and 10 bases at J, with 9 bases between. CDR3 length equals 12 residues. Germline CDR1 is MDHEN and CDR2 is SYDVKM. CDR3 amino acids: CASSLAEREQFF. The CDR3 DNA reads TGTGCCAGCAGTTTAGCGGAAAGGGAGCAGTTCTTC.

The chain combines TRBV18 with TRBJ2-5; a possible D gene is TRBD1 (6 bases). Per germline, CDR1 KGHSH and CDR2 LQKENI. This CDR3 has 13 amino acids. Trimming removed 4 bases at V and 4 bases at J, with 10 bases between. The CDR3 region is CASSLGAGETQYF. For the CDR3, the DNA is TGTGCCAGCTCACTGGGGGCCGGAGAGACCCAGTACTTC.

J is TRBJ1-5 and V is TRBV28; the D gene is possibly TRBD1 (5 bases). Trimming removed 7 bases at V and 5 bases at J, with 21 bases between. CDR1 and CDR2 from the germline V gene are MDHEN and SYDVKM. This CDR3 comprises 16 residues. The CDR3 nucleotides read TGTGCCAGCACCCCGGGGGGGGATGAAGTTCATCAGCCCCAGCATTTT. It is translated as CASTPGGDEVHQPQHF.

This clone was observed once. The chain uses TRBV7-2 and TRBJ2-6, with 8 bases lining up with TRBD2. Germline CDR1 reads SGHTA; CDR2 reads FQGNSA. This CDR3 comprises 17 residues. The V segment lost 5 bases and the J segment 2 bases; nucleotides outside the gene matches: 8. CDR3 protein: CASSPHPREAGANVLTF. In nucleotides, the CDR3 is TGTGCCAGCAGCCCCCATCCGCGGGAGGCTGGGGCCAACGTCCTGACTTTC.

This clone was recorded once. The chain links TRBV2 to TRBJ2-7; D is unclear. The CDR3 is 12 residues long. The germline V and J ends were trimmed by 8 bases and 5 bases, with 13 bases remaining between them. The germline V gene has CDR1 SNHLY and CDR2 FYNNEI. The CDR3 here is CASQVGRDEQYF. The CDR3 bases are TGTGCCAGCCAGGTGGGCCGGGACGAGCAGTACTTC.

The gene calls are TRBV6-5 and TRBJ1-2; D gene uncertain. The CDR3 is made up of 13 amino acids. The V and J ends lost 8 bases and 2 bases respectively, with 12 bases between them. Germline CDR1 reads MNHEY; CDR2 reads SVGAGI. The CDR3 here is CASVKGINYGYTF. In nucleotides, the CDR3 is TGTGCCAGCGTTAAAGGGATCAACTATGGCTACACCTTC.

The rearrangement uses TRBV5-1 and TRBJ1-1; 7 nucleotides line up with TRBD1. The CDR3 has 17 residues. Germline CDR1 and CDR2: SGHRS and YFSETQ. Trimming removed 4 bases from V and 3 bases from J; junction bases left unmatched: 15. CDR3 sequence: CASSTAFRGSTDTEAFF. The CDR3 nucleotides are TGCGCCAGCAGCACAGCATTCAGGGGGTCAACGGACACTGAAGCTTTCTTT.

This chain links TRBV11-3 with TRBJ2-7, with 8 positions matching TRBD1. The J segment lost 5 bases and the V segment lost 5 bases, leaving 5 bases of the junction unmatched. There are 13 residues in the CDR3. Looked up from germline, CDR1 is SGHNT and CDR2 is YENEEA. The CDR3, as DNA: TGTGCCAGCAGCCATCGACAGGGGAACGAGCAGTACTTC. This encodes CASSHRQGNEQYF. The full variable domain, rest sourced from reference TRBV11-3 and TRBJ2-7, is EAGVVQSPRYKIIEKKQPVAFWCNPISGHNTLYWYLQNLGQGPELLIRYENEEAVDDSQLPKDRFSAERLKGVDSTLKIQPAELGDSAVYLCASSHRQGNEQYFGPGTRLTVT.

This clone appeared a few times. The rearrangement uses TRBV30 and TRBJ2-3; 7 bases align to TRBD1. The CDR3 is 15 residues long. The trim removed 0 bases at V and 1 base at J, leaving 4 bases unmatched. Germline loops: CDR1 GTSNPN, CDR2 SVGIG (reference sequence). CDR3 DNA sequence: TGTGCCTGGAGTGTACAGGGGACCGGCACAGATACGCAGTATTTT. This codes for CAWSVQGTGTDTQYF.

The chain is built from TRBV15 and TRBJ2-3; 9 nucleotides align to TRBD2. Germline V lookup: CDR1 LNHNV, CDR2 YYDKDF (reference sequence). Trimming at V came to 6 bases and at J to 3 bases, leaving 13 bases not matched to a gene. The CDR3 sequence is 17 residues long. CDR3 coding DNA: TGTGCCACCAGAAGTTTCTGGGCGGGAGGGCGGACAGATACGCAGTATTTT. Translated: CATRSFWAGGRTDTQYF.

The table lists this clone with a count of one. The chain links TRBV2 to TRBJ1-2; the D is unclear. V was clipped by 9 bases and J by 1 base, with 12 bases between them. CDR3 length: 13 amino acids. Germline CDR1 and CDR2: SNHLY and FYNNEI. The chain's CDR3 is CASSTANNYGYTF. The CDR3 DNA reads TGTGCCAGTTCCACGGCTAATAACTATGGCTACACCTTC.

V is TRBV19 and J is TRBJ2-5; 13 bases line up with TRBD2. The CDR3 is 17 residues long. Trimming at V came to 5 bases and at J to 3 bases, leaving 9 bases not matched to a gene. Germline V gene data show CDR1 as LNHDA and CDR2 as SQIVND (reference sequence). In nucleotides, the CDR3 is TGTGCCAGTAGTTCCGGACTAGCGGGAGAGGTAAAAGAGACCCAGTACTTC. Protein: CASSSGLAGEVKETQYF.

CDR3 sequence: CASSPQGGLNSPLHF. DNA for the CDR3: TGCGCCAGCAGCCCCCAAGGGGGGCTAAATTCACCCCTCCACTTT. The chain carries TRBV5-1 and TRBJ1-6, with D possibly TRBD1 on 6 matching bases. Trimming removed 4 bases at V and 7 bases at J, with 15 bases between. Germline V gives CDR1 SGHRS, CDR2 YFSETQ. The CDR3 contains 15 residues. The complete variable domain, with remaining parts taken from reference TRBV5-1 and TRBJ1-6, reads KAGVTQTPRYLIKTRGQQVTLSCSPISGHRSVSWYQQTPGQGLQFLFEYFSETQRNKGNFPGRFSGRQFSNSRSEMNVSTLELGDSALYLCASSPQGGLNSPLHFGNGTRLTVT.

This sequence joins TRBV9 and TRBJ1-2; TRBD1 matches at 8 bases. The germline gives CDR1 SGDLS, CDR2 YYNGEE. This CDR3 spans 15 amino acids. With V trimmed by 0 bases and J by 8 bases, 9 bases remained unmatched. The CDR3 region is CASSVVGSGGQGYTF. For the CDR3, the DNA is TGTGCCAGCAGCGTAGTAGGGTCAGGGGGCCAGGGCTACACCTTC. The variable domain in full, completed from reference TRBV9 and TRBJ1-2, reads DSGVTQTPKHLITATGQRVTLRCSPRSGDLSVYWYQQSLDQGLQFLIQYYNGEERAKGNILERFSAQQFPDLHSELNLSSLELGDSALYFCASSVVGSGGQGYTFGSGTRLTVV.

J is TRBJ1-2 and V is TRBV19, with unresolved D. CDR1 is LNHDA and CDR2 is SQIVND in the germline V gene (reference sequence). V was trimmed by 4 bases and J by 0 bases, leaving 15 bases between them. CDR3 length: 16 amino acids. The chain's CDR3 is CASSRDPQTSNYGYTF. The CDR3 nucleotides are TGTGCCAGTAGTAGAGACCCACAGACTTCTAACTATGGCTACACCTTC.

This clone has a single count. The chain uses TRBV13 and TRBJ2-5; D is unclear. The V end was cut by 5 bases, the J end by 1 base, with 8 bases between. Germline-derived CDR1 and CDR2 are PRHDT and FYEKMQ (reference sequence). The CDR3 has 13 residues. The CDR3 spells CASSPVPQETQYF. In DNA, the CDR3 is TGTGCCAGCAGCCCTGTACCCCAAGAGACCCAGTACTTC. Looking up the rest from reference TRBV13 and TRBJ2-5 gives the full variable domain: AAGVIQSPRHLIKEKRETATLKCYPIPRHDTVYWYQQGPGQDPQFLISFYEKMQSDKGSIPDRFSAQQFSDYHSELNMSSLELGDSALYFCASSPVPQETQYFGPGTRLLVL.

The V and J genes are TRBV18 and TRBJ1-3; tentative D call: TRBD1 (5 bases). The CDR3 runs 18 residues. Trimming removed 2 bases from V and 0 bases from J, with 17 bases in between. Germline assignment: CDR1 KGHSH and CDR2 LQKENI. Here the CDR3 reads CASSPEGQGEYSGNTIYF. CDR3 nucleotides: TGTGCCAGCTCACCAGAGGGCCAGGGAGAGTACTCTGGAAACACCATATATTTT.

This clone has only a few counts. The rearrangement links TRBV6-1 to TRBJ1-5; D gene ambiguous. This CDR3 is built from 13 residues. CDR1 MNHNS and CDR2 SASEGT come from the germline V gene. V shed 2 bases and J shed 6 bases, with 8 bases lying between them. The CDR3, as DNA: TGTGCCAGCAGTGAAATGGTGGGTCAGCCCCAGCATTTT. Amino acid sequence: CASSEMVGQPQHF.

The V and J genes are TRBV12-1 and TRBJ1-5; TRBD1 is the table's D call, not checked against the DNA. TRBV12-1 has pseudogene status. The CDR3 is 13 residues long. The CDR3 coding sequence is TGTGCCAGCAGCTTGCAGGGTGGTCAGCCCCAGCATTTT. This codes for CASSLQGGQPQHF.

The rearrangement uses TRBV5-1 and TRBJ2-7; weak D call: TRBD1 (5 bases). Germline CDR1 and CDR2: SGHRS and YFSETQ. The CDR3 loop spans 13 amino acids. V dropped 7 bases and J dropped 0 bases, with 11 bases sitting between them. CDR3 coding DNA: TGCGCCAGCGCCGACAGCCCCTCCTACGAGCAGTACTTC. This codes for CASADSPSYEQYF.

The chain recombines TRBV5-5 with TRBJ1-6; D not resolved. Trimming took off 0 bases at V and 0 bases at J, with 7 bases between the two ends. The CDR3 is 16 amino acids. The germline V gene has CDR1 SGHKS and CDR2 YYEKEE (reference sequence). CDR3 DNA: TGTGCCAGCAGCTTGGGGCCGAGCTCCTATAATTCACCCCTCCACTTT. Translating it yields CASSLGPSSYNSPLHF.

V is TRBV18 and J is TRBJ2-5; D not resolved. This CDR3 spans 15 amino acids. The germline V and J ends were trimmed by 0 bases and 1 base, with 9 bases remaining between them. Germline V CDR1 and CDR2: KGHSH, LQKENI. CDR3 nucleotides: TGTGCCAGCTCACCACCGGCCAGTCCCCAAGAGACCCAGTACTTC. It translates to CASSPPASPQETQYF.

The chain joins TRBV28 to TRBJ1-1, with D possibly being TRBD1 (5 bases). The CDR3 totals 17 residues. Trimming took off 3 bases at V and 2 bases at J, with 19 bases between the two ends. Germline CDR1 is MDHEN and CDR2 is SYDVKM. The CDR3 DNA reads TGTGCCAGCAGTTTCCCCCCATCGGCAGGGCTAAACACTGAAGCTTTCTTT. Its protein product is CASSFPPSAGLNTEAFF. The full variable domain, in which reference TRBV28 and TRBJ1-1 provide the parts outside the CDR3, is DVKVTQSSRYLVKRTGEKVFLECVQDMDHENMFWYRQDPGLGLRLIYFSYDVKMKEKGDIPEGYSVSREKKERFSLILESASTNQTSMYLCASSFPPSAGLNTEAFFGQGTRLTVV.

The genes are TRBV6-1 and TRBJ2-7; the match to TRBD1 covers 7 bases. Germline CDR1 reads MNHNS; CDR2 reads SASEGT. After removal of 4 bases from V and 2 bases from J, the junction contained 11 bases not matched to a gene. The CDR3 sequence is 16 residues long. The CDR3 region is CASSGDGTVPPYEQYF. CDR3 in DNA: TGTGCCAGCAGTGGCGACGGGACAGTCCCCCCCTACGAGCAGTACTTC.

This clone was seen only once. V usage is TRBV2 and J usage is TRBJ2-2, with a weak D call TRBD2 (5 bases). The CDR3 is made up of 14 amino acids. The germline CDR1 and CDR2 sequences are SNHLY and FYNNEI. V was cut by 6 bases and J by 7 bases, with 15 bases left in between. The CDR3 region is CASRATSPGGELFF. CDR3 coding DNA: TGTGCCAGCAGAGCCACTAGTCCCGGCGGGGAGCTGTTTTTT.

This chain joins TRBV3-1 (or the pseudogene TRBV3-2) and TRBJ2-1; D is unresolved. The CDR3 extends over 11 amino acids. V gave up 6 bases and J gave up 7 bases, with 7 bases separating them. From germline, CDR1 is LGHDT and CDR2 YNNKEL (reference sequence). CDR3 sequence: CASRRENEQFF. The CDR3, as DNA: TGTGCCAGCAGACGAGAGAATGAGCAGTTCTTC.

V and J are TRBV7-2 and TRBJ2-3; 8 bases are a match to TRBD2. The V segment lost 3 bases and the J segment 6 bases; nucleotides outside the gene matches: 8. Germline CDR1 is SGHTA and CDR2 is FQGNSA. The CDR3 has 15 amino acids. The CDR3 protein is CASSFGLAGLDTQYF. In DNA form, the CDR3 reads TGTGCCAGCAGCTTCGGTCTAGCGGGCCTGGATACGCAGTATTTT.

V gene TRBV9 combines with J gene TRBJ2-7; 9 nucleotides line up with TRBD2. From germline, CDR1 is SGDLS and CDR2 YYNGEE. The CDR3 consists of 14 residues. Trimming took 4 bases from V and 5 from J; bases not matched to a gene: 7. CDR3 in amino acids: CASSPLAGVNEQYF. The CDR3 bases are TGTGCCAGCAGCCCCTTAGCGGGGGTCAACGAGCAGTACTTC.

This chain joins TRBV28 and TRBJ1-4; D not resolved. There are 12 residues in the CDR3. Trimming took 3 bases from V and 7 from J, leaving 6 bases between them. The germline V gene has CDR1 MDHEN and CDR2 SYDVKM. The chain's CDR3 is CASSFFREKLFF. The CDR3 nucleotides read TGTGCCAGCAGTTTTTTTCGTGAAAAACTGTTTTTT.

The CDR3 is CASSVGPDTQYF. CDR3 DNA: TGTGCCAGCAGCGTAGGCCCAGATACGCAGTATTTT. The chain links TRBV6-5 to TRBJ2-3; D remains unclear. Germline CDR1 is MNHEY and CDR2 is SVGAGI. The CDR3 sequence is 12 residues long. Trimming took off 6 bases at V and 4 bases at J, with 8 bases between the two ends.